The subject of this entry is one TCR beta chain. Its antigen is unknown. This table comes from immunoSEQ multiplex PCR, and its TCRdb copy is limited to in-frame clones, with some not included. Altogether under 80,000 clones are present, approximately 88% being singletons, with the ten largest covering around 4.1%. This sample is part of a study of OX40 agonist ivuxolimab in advanced cancers. Study as a whole: The study gave patients intravenous ivuxolimab at 0.01 to 10 mg/kg every 2 weeks.

The study, taken as a whole, reports: On average, a greater number of expanded clones characterised CD8+ T cells relative to CD4+. Partly responding patients at 0.1-3.0 mg/kg showed some of the smallest clonal expansion.

The source was CD4+ or CD8+ T cells sorted from blood, collected in a trial of the OX40 agonist ivuxolimab. This receptor was taken from an adult with an advanced solid tumor such as melanoma, head and neck, liver or kidney cancer.

CDR3 sequence reads: CASSLGLQGNEQYF. CDR3 DNA: TGTGCCAGCAGCTTAGGACTCCAGGGGAATGAGCAGTACTTC. The chain uses TRBV11-2 and TRBJ2-7; a weak D match, TRBD1 (6 bases). This CDR3 region has 14 residues. Trimming cost V 1 base and J 7 bases, with 14 bases left between them. Per germline, CDR1 SGHAT and CDR2 FQNNGV.